This T cell receptor beta chain emerged from a study of T cell responses to AZD1222 COVID-19 vaccine. Generated by immunoSEQ multiplex PCR, the TCRdb table keeps only in-frame clones and is missing some. The profile shows 150,000 to 190,000 clones, 90% of them singletons. This CDR3 region has 15 residues. CDR1 and CDR2 from the germline V gene are SGHNT and YYREEE (reference sequence). Trimming took off 4 bases at V and 3 bases at J, with 14 bases between the two ends. The input for sequencing was peripheral blood, taken on day 0 of AZD1222 vaccination. This TCR came from an adult in good health. V usage is TRBV5-4 and J usage is TRBJ1-5, with D unresolved. The CDR3 sequence is CASSAGPAPNQPQHF. CDR3 nucleotides: TGTGCCAGCAGCGCCGGGCCAGCACCCAATCAGCCCCAGCATTTT.